The sequence of this T cell receptor (beta chain) was determined in a study of OX40 agonist ivuxolimab in advanced cancers. Study context: In this cohort, patients received ivuxolimab, an agonistic anti-OX40 (CD134) antibody. Dose-escalation patients' cancers were hepatocellular carcinoma, melanoma, renal cell or head and neck cancer.

As for this clone: The antigen remains unidentified.

Clones were read by immunoSEQ multiplex PCR, and TCRdb kept only the in-frame ones, dropping some. This table holds fewer than 95,000 clones, roughly 80% found once. Overall study results and limits: Researchers did not establish what antigens the expanded peripheral T cells target. Within 6 weeks, CD4+ and CD8+ blood T cells expanded clonally at 0.1 to 3.0 mg/kg.

The CDR3 loop spans 16 amino acids. CDR1 is SEHNR and CDR2 is FQNEAQ in the germline V gene (reference sequence). Trimming cost V 5 bases and J 4 bases, with 18 bases left between them. The sequence was obtained from an adult with an advanced solid tumor such as melanoma, head and neck, liver or kidney cancer. The sequencing here drew on CD4+ or CD8+ T cells sorted from blood, taken in a trial of the OX40 agonist ivuxolimab. The rearrangement links TRBV7-9 to TRBJ2-1; D not resolved. CDR3 coding DNA: TGTGCCAGCAGCACCCAAACAAGCCTCCGTTACAATGAGCAGTTCTTC. Translation gives CASSTQTSLRYNEQFF.